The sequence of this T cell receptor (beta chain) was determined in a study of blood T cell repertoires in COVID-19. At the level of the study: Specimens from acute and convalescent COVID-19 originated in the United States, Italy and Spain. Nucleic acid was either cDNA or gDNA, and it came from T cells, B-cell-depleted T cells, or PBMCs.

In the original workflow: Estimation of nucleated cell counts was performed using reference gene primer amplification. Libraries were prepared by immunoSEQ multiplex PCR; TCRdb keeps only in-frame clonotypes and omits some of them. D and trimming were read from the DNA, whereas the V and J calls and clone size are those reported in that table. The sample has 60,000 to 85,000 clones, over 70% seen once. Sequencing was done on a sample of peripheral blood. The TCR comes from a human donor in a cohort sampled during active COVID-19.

The chain's CDR3 is CASSLTAGNQETQYF. The CDR3 region has the DNA TGTGCCAGTAGCCTTACAGCAGGGAACCAAGAGACCCAGTACTTC. The chain carries TRBV19 and TRBJ2-5; TRBD1 is a possible D gene (5 bases). The V gene lost 6 bases and the J gene lost 0 bases, with 14 bases spanning the gap. Looked up from germline, CDR1 is LNHDA and CDR2 is SQIVND (reference sequence). The CDR3 totals 15 residues.